This T cell receptor beta chain was captured in a study of molecular identifiers for immune sequencing clone quantification. TCRdb used MiXCR to reprocess the PCR reads, holding one entry per CDR3 protein. This table holds some 680,000 distinct CDR3 sequences, 25% found once. The CDR3 runs 15 residues. Germline CDR1 is PRHDT and CDR2 is FYEKMQ (reference sequence). V lost 11 bases to trimming and J lost 6 bases, with 25 bases between them. The TCR sequence derives from a human donor in good health. Some libraries in this study had Jurkat cell RNA spiked in. The gene calls are TRBV13 and TRBJ1-1; D might be TRBD1 (5 bases). The specimen sequenced was naive CD8+ T cells from blood, with Jurkat cell RNA spiked in. Subset specified: FACS-sorted CD8+CD4-CCR7+CD45RA+ naive T cells. The CDR3 DNA reads as TGTGCCGGGGGGGGTGGGTCCTCTGGGCACGCTGAAGCTTTCTTT. Translating gives CAGGGGSSGHAEAFF.